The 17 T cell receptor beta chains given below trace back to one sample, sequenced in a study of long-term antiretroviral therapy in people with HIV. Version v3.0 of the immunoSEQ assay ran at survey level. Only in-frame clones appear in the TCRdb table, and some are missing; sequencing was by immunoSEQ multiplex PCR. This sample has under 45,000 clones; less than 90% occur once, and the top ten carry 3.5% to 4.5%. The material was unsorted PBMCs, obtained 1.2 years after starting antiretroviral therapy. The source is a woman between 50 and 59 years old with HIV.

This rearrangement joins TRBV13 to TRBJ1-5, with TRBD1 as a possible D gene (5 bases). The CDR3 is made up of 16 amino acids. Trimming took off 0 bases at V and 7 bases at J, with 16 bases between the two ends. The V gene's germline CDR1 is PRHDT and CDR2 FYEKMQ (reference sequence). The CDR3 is CASSLGQRGRWQPQHF. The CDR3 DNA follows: TGTGCCAGCAGCTTAGGCCAGCGGGGCCGCTGGCAGCCCCAGCATTTT.

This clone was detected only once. The CDR3 sequence: CASSLGPGQSYGYTF. DNA of the CDR3: TGTGCCAGCAGCTTGGGTCCGGGACAGAGCTATGGCTACACCTTC. V is TRBV5-4 and J is TRBJ1-2, with 7 nucleotides matching TRBD1. V lost 0 bases and J lost 4; bases outside the gene matches: 6. The length of the CDR3 is 15 residues. CDR1 is SGHNT, CDR2 YYREEE, per germline (reference sequence).

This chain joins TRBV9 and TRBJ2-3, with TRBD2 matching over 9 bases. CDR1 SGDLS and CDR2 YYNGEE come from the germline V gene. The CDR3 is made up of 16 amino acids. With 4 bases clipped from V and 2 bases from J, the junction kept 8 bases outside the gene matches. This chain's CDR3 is CASSKDSGGPTDTQYF. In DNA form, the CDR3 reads TGTGCCAGCAGCAAAGATAGCGGGGGCCCCACAGATACGCAGTATTTT.

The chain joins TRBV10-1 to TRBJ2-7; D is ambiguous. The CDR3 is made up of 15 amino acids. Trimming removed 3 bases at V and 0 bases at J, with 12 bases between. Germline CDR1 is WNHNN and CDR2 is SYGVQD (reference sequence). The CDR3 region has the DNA TGCGCCAGCAGTGAAGGTTCTGGCCGCTCCTACGAGCAGTACTTC. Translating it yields CASSEGSGRSYEQYF.

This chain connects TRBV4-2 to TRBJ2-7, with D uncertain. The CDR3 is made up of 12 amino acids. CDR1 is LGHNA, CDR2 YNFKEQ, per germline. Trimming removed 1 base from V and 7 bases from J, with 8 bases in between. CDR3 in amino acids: CASSQVQSEQYF. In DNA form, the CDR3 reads TGTGCCAGCAGCCAAGTCCAAAGTGAGCAGTACTTC.

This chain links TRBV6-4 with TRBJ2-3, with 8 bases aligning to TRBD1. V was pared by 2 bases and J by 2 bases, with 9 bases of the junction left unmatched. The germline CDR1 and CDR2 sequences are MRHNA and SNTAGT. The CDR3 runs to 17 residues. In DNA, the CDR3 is TGTGCCAGCAGTGACCTCGTTACCAGGGGGCTCACAGATACGCAGTATTTT. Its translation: CASSDLVTRGLTDTQYF.

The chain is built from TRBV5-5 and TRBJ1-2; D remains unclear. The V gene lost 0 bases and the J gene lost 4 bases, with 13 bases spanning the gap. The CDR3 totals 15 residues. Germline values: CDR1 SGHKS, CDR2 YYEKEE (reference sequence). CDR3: CASSLAGWPAYGYTF. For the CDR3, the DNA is TGTGCCAGCAGCTTGGCTGGGTGGCCGGCCTATGGCTACACCTTC.

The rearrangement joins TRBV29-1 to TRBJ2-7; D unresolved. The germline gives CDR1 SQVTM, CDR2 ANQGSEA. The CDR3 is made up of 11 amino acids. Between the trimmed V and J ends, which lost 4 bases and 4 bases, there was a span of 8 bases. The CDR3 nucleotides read TGCAGCGTTGGGGCTCGATACGAGCAGTACTTC. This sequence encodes CSVGARYEQYF.

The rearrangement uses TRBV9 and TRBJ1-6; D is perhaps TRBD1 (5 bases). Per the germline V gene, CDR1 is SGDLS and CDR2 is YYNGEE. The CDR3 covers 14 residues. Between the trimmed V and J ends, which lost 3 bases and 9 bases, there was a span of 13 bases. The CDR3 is CASSASGTASPLHF. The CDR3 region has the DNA TGTGCCAGCAGCGCGTCCGGGACCGCTTCACCCCTCCACTTT.

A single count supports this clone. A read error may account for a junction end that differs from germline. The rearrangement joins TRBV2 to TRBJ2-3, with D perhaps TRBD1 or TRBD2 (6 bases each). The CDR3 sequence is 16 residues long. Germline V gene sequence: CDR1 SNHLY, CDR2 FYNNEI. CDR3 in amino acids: CVSSGGLLGDVDTQYF. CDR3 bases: TGTGTCAGCAGTGGGGGGCTTTTAGGGGATGTAGATACGCAGTATTTT.

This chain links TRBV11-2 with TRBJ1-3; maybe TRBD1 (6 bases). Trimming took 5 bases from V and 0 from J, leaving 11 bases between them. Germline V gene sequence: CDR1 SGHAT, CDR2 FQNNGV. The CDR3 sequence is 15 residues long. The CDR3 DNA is TGTGCCAGCAGCCAAACAGGGAGCTCTGGAAACACCATATATTTT. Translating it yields CASSQTGSSGNTIYF. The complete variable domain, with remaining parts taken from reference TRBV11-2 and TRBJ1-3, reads EAGVAQSPRYKIIEKRQSVAFWCNPISGHATLYWYQQILGQGPKLLIQFQNNGVVDDSQLPKDRFSAERLKGVDSTLKIQPAKLEDSAVYLCASSQTGSSGNTIYFGEGSWLTVV.

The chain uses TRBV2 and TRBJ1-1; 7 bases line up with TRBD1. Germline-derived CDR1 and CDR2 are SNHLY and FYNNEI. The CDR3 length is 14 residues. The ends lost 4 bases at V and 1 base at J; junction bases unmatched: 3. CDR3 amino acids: CASSVWDRNTEAFF. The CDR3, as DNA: TGTGCCAGCAGTGTATGGGACAGGAACACTGAAGCTTTCTTT.

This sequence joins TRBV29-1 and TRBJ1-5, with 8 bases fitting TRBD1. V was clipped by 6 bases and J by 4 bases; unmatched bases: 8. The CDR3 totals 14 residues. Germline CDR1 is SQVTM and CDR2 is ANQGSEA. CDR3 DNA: TGCAGCGTATTGACAGGGGCCCCGAATCAGCCCCAGCATTTT. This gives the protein CSVLTGAPNQPQHF.

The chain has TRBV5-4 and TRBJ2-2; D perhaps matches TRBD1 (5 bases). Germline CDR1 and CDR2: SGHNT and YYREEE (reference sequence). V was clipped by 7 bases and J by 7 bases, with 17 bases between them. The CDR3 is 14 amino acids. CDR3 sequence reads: CASGQGLQGGELFF. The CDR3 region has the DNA TGTGCCAGCGGCCAGGGTCTTCAGGGCGGGGAGCTGTTTTTT.

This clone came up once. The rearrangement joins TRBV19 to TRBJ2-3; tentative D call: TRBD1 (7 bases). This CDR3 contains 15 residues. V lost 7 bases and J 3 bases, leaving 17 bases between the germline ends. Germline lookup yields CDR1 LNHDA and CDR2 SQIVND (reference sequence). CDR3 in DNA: TGTGCCAGTAATTTCGCAGGGGGGTCGACAGATACGCAGTATTTT. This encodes CASNFAGGSTDTQYF.

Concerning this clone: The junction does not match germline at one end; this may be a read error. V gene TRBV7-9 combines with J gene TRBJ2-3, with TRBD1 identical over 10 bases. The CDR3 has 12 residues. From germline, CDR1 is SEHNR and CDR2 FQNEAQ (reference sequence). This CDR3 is CASSFPGQGRNF. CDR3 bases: TGTGCCAGCAGCTTCCCGGGACAGGGGAGGAATTTT.

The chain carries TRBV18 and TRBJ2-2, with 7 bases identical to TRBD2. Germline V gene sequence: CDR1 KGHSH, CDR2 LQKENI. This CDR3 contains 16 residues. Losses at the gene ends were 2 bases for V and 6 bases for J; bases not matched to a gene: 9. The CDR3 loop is CASSPTGTTESGELFF. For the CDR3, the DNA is TGTGCCAGCTCACCAACCGGGACTACGGAGTCCGGGGAGCTGTTTTTT.